Below are 10 T cell receptor beta chains sequenced from a single sample in a study of response to subunit inactivated influenza vaccine. MiXCR was run by TCRdb on the RT-PCR reads, yielding one entry per CDR3 protein. The sample holds over 750,000 distinct CDR3 sequences, around 20% seen once. This sample comprised PBMCs from blood, obtained more than 4 days after vaccination. These receptors originate from a man aged 45-65 years who received an inactivated influenza vaccine.

J is TRBJ2-7 and V is TRBV9, with a weak D call TRBD1 (5 bases). Trimming stripped 4 bases from V and 0 bases from J, with 11 bases between. Germline CDR1 and CDR2: SGDLS and YYNGEE. CDR3 length equals 14 residues. The CDR3, as DNA: TGTGCCAGCAGCCGACAGCACCACTCCTACGAGCAGTACTTC. It codes for CASSRQHHSYEQYF.

In this sample, this clonotype turned up a few times. This rearrangement joins TRBV28 to TRBJ2-7; a weak D match, TRBD2 (6 bases). The CDR3 has 13 residues. Germline V gives CDR1 MDHEN, CDR2 SYDVKM. V lost 5 bases, J lost 6 bases, and 14 bases lay in between. The CDR3 DNA sequence: TGTGCCAGCAGTCGAGAGGGACTCCGCGAGCAGTACTTC. Its protein product is CASSREGLREQYF. The full variable domain, in which reference TRBV28 and TRBJ2-7 provide the parts outside the CDR3, is DVKVTQSSRYLVKRTGEKVFLECVQDMDHENMFWYRQDPGLGLRLIYFSYDVKMKEKGDIPEGYSVSREKKERFSLILESASTNQTSMYLCASSREGLREQYFGPGTRLTVT.

This clonotype was picked up a small number of times. The gene calls are TRBV7-9 and TRBJ1-2; D is perhaps TRBD1 (5 bases). Germline V lookup: CDR1 SEHNR, CDR2 FQNEAQ (reference sequence). The length of the CDR3 is 15 residues. Deletions cut 1 base from V and 9 bases from J, with 18 bases between. CDR3 region: CASSLVGDSGSSYTF. CDR3 nucleotides: TGTGCCAGCAGCTTAGTAGGGGACTCGGGTTCGAGCTACACCTTC.

In this sample, this clonotype turned up a few times. V and J are TRBV24-1 and TRBJ2-5, with TRBD1 identical over 9 bases. Per germline, CDR1 KGHDR and CDR2 SFDVKD. The junction had 7 bases not matched to a gene; V was cut back by 1 base and J by 5 bases. The CDR3 is 16 amino acids. The CDR3 sequence is CATSDFHRGLKETQYF. In DNA, the CDR3 is TGTGCCACCAGTGATTTCCACAGGGGGCTAAAGGAGACCCAGTACTTC.

This clonotype was picked up a small number of times. V gene TRBV20-1 combines with J gene TRBJ2-7, with D tentatively TRBD1 (5 bases). This CDR3 contains 13 residues. Germline CDR1 and CDR2: DFQATT and SNEGSKA (reference sequence). Deletions cut 5 bases from V and 3 bases from J, with 14 bases between. Here the CDR3 reads CSAEDSYSYEQYF. The CDR3 coding sequence is TGCAGTGCTGAAGACAGCTACAGCTACGAGCAGTACTTC.

This clonotype was seen only a few times. The chain carries TRBV12-3 or TRBV12-4 and TRBJ1-5; the D gene is possibly TRBD1 (5 bases). The CDR3 covers 16 residues. The ends were cut back, 1 base at V and 5 bases at J, with 15 bases in the middle. The CDR3 is CASSLDPGTADQPQHF. The CDR3 nucleotides read TGTGCCAGCAGTTTAGATCCCGGGACGGCAGATCAGCCCCAGCATTTT.

This clonotype was observed a handful of times. The rearrangement joins TRBV7-2 to TRBJ2-2, with D perhaps TRBD1 or TRBD2 (6 bases each). The CDR3 length is 16 residues. Trimming shortened V by 0 bases and J by 4 bases, and 12 bases separated the two germline ends. The germline CDR1 and CDR2 sequences are SGHTA and FQGNSA. The chain's CDR3 is CASSLAQGRSTGELFF. The CDR3, as DNA: TGTGCCAGCAGCTTAGCGCAGGGGAGGAGCACCGGGGAGCTGTTTTTT. Full variable domain (outside the CDR3, taken from reference TRBV7-2 and TRBJ2-2): GAGVSQSPSNKVTEKGKDVELRCDPISGHTALYWYRQSLGQGLEFLIYFQGNSAPDKSGLPSDRFSAERTGGSVSTLTIQRTQQEDSAVYLCASSLAQGRSTGELFFGEGSRLTVL.

The chain joins TRBV4-2 to TRBJ2-1, with TRBD2 as a possible D gene (7 bases). CDR3 size: 17 residues. Germline CDR1 and CDR2: LGHNA and YNFKEQ. Trimming removed 6 bases from V and 7 bases from J, with 25 bases in between. CDR3 in DNA: TGTGCCAGCAGTGTGCTGGGGGCGGGGGTGGCGTCTAATGAGCAGTTCTTC. Amino acids: CASSVLGAGVASNEQFF.

This clonotype has a handful of counts. The chain is built from TRBV7-8 and TRBJ2-1; 9 bases align to TRBD1. This CDR3 is 16 amino acids long. V lost 4 bases, J lost 6 bases, and 10 bases stayed unmatched. In germline, CDR1 is SGHVS, CDR2 FQNEAQ. The CDR3 region has the DNA TGTGCCAGCAGCTCGGACAGGGGTTTGAGAGGCAATGAGCAGTTCTTC. This gives the protein CASSSDRGLRGNEQFF.

This clonotype was observed a handful of times. V usage is TRBV20-1 and J usage is TRBJ2-3; tentative D call: TRBD1 (5 bases). The CDR3 extends over 14 amino acids. Trimming stripped 2 bases from V and 2 bases from J, with 11 bases between. Germline values: CDR1 DFQATT, CDR2 SNEGSKA (reference sequence). In DNA, the CDR3 is TGCAGTGCTAGAACCCCAGGGCTCACAGATACGCAGTATTTT. It translates to CSARTPGLTDTQYF.